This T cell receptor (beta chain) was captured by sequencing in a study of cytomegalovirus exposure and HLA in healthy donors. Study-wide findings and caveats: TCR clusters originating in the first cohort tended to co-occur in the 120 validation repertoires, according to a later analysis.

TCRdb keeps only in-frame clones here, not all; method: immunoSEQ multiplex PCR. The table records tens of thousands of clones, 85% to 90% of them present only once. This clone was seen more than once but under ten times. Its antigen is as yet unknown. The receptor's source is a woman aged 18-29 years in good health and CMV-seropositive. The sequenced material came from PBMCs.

The CDR3 region has the DNA TGTGCCAGCAGAGAGGACAGGGGGAATTCACCCCTCCACTTT. This translates into CASREDRGNSPLHF. The V gene is TRBV27, the J gene TRBJ1-6; 10 bases line up with TRBD1. The germline gives CDR1 MNHEY, CDR2 SMNVEV (reference sequence). The V and J ends lost 6 bases and 7 bases, in that order; junction bases with no gene match: 3. This CDR3 has 14 residues.